Listed here are 9 T cell receptor beta chains from one sample, sequenced in a study of cytomegalovirus exposure and HLA in healthy donors. PCR amplification relied on 60 Vbeta primers (plus 13 Jbeta primers). Sequenced by immunoSEQ multiplex PCR; TCRdb stores in-frame clones only, minus some. The sample consists of about 130,000 clones, more than 70% of them appearing once. Source material: PBMCs. Receptors were obtained from a man aged 50 or older in good health and CMV-seropositive.

The chain couples TRBV11-3 to TRBJ2-1, with TRBD1 matching 9 bases. This CDR3 is built from 13 residues. Germline V lookup: CDR1 SGHNT, CDR2 YENEEA. V dropped 2 bases and J dropped 8; count of bases not matched to a gene: 1. The CDR3 reads CASSLRDRDEQFF. The CDR3 DNA follows: TGTGCCAGCAGCTTACGGGACAGGGATGAGCAGTTCTTC.

About this clone itself: The same CDR3 arises from other DNA sequences in this sample as well. This chain connects TRBV6-6 to TRBJ1-2; 7 bases align to TRBD1. Trimming took 6 bases from V and 1 from J; bases not matched to a gene: 11. Germline V CDR1 and CDR2: MNHNY, SVGAGI (reference sequence). This CDR3 is built from 16 residues. The CDR3 loop is CASRGQEFLVNYGYTF. CDR3 nucleotides: TGTGCCAGCAGAGGACAGGAATTTTTGGTTAACTATGGCTACACCTTC.

The chain is built from TRBV9 and TRBJ2-2; the match to TRBD2 covers 10 bases. This CDR3 has 16 amino acids. Trimming took 0 bases from V and 4 from J; bases not matched to a gene: 3. Germline lookup yields CDR1 SGDLS and CDR2 YYNGEE. Here the CDR3 reads CASSVVAGGITGELFF. The DNA for the CDR3 is TGTGCCAGCAGCGTAGTAGCGGGGGGAATCACCGGGGAGCTGTTTTTT.

The V gene is TRBV18, the J gene TRBJ2-2; weak D call: TRBD1 (6 bases). The V and J ends lost 0 bases and 7 bases respectively, with 12 bases between them. Germline CDR1 and CDR2: KGHSH and LQKENI. The CDR3 length is 15 residues. CDR3 protein: CASSPPAGVDGELFF. The CDR3 nucleotides read TGTGCCAGCTCACCACCTGCAGGGGTGGACGGGGAGCTGTTTTTT.

The V and J genes are TRBV7-6 and TRBJ2-7; 10 nucleotides align to TRBD2. Trimming cost V 5 bases and J 3 bases; bases outside gene matches: 10. The CDR3 extends over 16 amino acids. CDR1 is SGHVS, CDR2 FNYEAQ, per germline. The CDR3 here is CASSLLAGALNYEQYF. The CDR3 nucleotides read TGTGCCAGCAGCCTTCTAGCGGGAGCGCTTAACTACGAGCAGTACTTC.

The chain has TRBV13 and TRBJ1-1; the match to TRBD1 covers 10 bases. This CDR3 region has 18 residues. Unmatched junction bases numbered 15, after V lost 5 bases and J lost 3 bases. Per the germline V gene, CDR1 is PRHDT and CDR2 is FYEKMQ (reference sequence). This CDR3 reads CASSTRSTGGVRDTEAFF. CDR3 coding DNA: TGTGCCAGCAGCACCCGCTCGACAGGGGGCGTGAGGGACACTGAAGCTTTCTTT.

The chain joins TRBV7-3 to TRBJ2-2; D call uncertain. CDR3 size: 15 residues. CDR1 is SGHTA and CDR2 is FQGTGA in the germline V gene. V lost 2 bases, J lost 0 bases, and 7 bases lay in between. The CDR3 loop reads CASSLGSANTGELFF. The CDR3 coding sequence is TGTGCCAGCAGCTTAGGCTCCGCGAACACCGGGGAGCTGTTTTTT.

A remark on this clone: Other DNA sequences from this sample encode an identical CDR3 as well. The rearrangement links TRBV29-1 to TRBJ1-1; D call uncertain. Germline V gene sequence: CDR1 SQVTM, CDR2 ANQGSEA. This CDR3 comprises 10 residues. V gave up 6 bases and J gave up 4 bases, with 6 bases separating them. The CDR3 reads CSVRGTEAFF. The DNA for the CDR3 is TGCAGCGTCCGGGGCACTGAAGCTTTCTTT.

The chain uses TRBV4-3 and TRBJ2-5; 11 bases fit TRBD2. Trimming removed 0 bases from V and 6 bases from J; junction bases left unmatched: 9. Germline V gives CDR1 LGHNA, CDR2 YSLEER. This CDR3 contains 17 residues. As DNA, the CDR3 is TGCGCCAGCAGCCAAGATTTAGCGGGAGGGCCGTGGAAGACCCAGTACTTC. Encoded protein: CASSQDLAGGPWKTQYF.